The next 24 T cell receptor beta chains were all read from a single sample in a study of T-cell memory formation after mild COVID-19. Using its own MiXCR run on the 5' RACE reads, TCRdb lists one record per CDR3 protein. The sample has under 200,000 distinct CDR3 sequences; over 10% are singletons. The sample comprised PBMCs or a T cell subset sorted from them (not recorded which). The origin of the receptors is a young man who had mild COVID-19 (a few samples of this study predate the infection). Cell type and time point are not known.

The J gene is TRBJ1-5, the V gene TRBV6-1; 7 bases match TRBD1. This CDR3 is 15 amino acids long. Germline V gene lookup returns CDR1 MNHNS and CDR2 SASEGT. J lost 5 bases, V lost 6 bases, and 10 bases had no gene match. The CDR3 sequence: CASSSGQVNYQPQHF. The CDR3 DNA sequence: TGTGCCAGCAGCTCAGGACAGGTGAACTATCAGCCCCAGCATTTT.

This clonotype showed up many times. The genes are TRBV5-1 and TRBJ1-5; D gene unclear. This CDR3 has 13 residues. Germline V gene sequence: CDR1 SGHRS, CDR2 YFSETQ. Trimming took 0 bases from V and 4 from J, leaving 5 bases between them. The CDR3 nucleotides are TGCGCCAGCAGCTTGGCCGGAAATCAGCCCCAGCATTTT. It encodes CASSLAGNQPQHF.

The chain employs TRBV7-2 and TRBJ2-5; 10 bases align to TRBD1. Unmatched junction bases numbered 6, after V lost 3 bases and J lost 5 bases. CDR3 size: 15 residues. CDR1 and CDR2 from the germline V gene are SGHTA and FQGNSA. The CDR3 sequence: CASSFDRGLGETQYF. The CDR3 coding sequence is TGTGCCAGCAGCTTTGACAGGGGGCTGGGTGAGACCCAGTACTTC. Drawing the rest from reference TRBV7-2 and TRBJ2-5, the complete variable domain is GAGVSQSPSNKVTEKGKDVELRCDPISGHTALYWYRQSLGQGLEFLIYFQGNSAPDKSGLPSDRFSAERTGGSVSTLTIQRTQQEDSAVYLCASSFDRGLGETQYFGPGTRLLVL.

V and J are TRBV21-1 and TRBJ2-3; the tabulated D call, TRBD1, remains unverified against the DNA. TRBV21-1 is described as a pseudogene. The CDR3 runs to 13 residues. CDR3 DNA sequence: TGTGCCATTGATAGGGGTAGCACAGATACGCAGTATTTT. Protein: CAIDRGSTDTQYF.

V gene TRBV4-1 combines with J gene TRBJ1-5, with 8 bases fitting TRBD1. Germline assignment: CDR1 MGHRA and CDR2 YSYEKL. The CDR3 loop spans 15 amino acids. V trimming: 0 bases; J trimming: 5 bases; junction bases outside the gene matches: 3. In DNA form, the CDR3 reads TGCGCCAGCAGCCAAGAAGTGACAGGGGATCAGCCCCAGCATTTT. It codes for CASSQEVTGDQPQHF.

V usage is TRBV5-5 and J usage is TRBJ2-7; weak D call: TRBD2 (5 bases). Germline loops: CDR1 SGHKS, CDR2 YYEKEE (reference sequence). The CDR3 spans 13 residues. Trimming shortened V by 2 bases and J by 4 bases, and 10 bases separated the two germline ends. This chain's CDR3 is CASSLVGGYEQYF. In DNA, the CDR3 is TGTGCCAGCAGCTTAGTGGGCGGGTACGAGCAGTACTTC.

This clonotype was seen a few times. The chain recombines TRBV4-3 with TRBJ2-2; D may be TRBD1 or TRBD2 (6 bases each). Trimming took off 1 base at V and 1 base at J, with 13 bases between the two ends. This CDR3 is 17 amino acids long. Germline lookup yields CDR1 LGHNA and CDR2 YSLEER. As DNA, the CDR3 is TGCGCCAGCAGCCAAGTTTTAGGGGGGCGGAACACCGGGGAGCTGTTTTTT. The encoded protein is CASSQVLGGRNTGELFF.

This clonotype was counted between two and nine times. The chain is built from TRBV6-2 or TRBV6-3 and TRBJ2-7, with TRBD2 matching over 7 bases. CDR3 length: 14 residues. CDR1 is MNHEY, CDR2 SVGEGT, per germline. Trimming removed 6 bases from V and 2 bases from J; junction bases left unmatched: 7. CDR3 sequence: CASRLAGSAYEQYF. CDR3 DNA: TGTGCCAGCAGGTTAGCGGGTTCGGCCTACGAGCAGTACTTC.

The chain employs TRBV4-2 and TRBJ1-2, with D perhaps matching TRBD1 (6 bases). The V gene lost 4 bases and the J gene lost 8 bases, with 20 bases spanning the gap. The CDR3 spans 15 residues. CDR1 is LGHNA and CDR2 is YNFKEQ in the germline V gene. CDR3: CASSRASGGQGGYTF. The CDR3 DNA reads TGTGCCAGCAGCCGAGCATCCGGGGGGCAAGGCGGCTACACCTTC.

This clonotype was picked up a small number of times. The chain joins TRBV6-4 to TRBJ1-1; D gene uncertain. V shed 4 bases and J shed 1 base, with 7 bases lying between them. The CDR3 consists of 13 residues. The germline V gene encodes CDR1 MRHNA and CDR2 SNTAGT. In nucleotides, the CDR3 is TGTGCCAGCAGTGTGCAGGCGAACACTGAAGCTTTCTTT. It specifies CASSVQANTEAFF.

This chain connects TRBV20-1 to TRBJ2-4; no clear D. The CDR3 runs to 11 residues. Trimming cost V 3 bases and J 12 bases, with 12 bases left between them. Looked up from germline, CDR1 is DFQATT and CDR2 is SNEGSKA (reference sequence). The CDR3 region is CSARATLSQYF. The DNA of the CDR3 is TGCAGTGCTAGGGCGACGTTGAGTCAGTACTTC.

Remarks on this clonotype: One junction end disagrees with the germline gene, perhaps due to a read error. This sequence joins TRBV29-1 and TRBJ1-2; no firm D call. In germline, CDR1 is SQVTM, CDR2 ANQGSEA. The CDR3 runs 8 residues. CDR3 residues: CSVGGFTF. The CDR3 region has the DNA TGCAGCGTTGGTGGCTTCACCTTC.

In this sample, this clonotype turned up a few times. The chain combines TRBV5-6 with TRBJ2-5; 7 bases are shared with TRBD1. The V segment lost 3 bases and the J segment 2 bases; nucleotides outside the gene matches: 7. CDR3 size: 15 residues. Germline values: CDR1 SGHDT, CDR2 YYEEEE. This CDR3 is CASSSGTVLQETQYF. CDR3 nucleotide sequence: TGTGCCAGCAGCTCCGGGACAGTTCTACAAGAGACCCAGTACTTC.

This clonotype appeared a few times. CDR3 DNA sequence: TGTGCCAGCAGCCCACCCGTTCCGGGGGGCATGAACACTGAAGCTTTCTTT. It specifies CASSPPVPGGMNTEAFF. The V call is TRBV5-4, the J call TRBJ1-1, with D maybe TRBD1 (6 bases). Germline V gene data show CDR1 as SGHNT and CDR2 as YYREEE (reference sequence). The CDR3 is 17 residues long. V dropped 4 bases and J dropped 0 bases, with 19 bases sitting between them.

This chain connects TRBV11-2 to TRBJ1-2; 9 positions match TRBD1. Trimming at V came to 0 bases and at J to 8 bases, leaving 4 bases not matched to a gene. This CDR3 comprises 14 residues. The germline V gene has CDR1 SGHAT and CDR2 FQNNGV. The CDR3 region is CASSLDRTGGGYTF. As DNA, the CDR3 is TGTGCCAGCAGCTTAGATCGAACAGGGGGCGGCTACACCTTC.

In this sample, this clonotype turned up a few times. The chain couples TRBV7-9 to TRBJ2-5; the D is unclear. The CDR3 runs 13 residues. Trimming pared 5 bases from V and 4 bases from J, leaving 11 bases between. The germline gives CDR1 SEHNR, CDR2 FQNEAQ (reference sequence). The CDR3 here is CASSPLMGETQYF. In DNA, the CDR3 is TGTGCCAGCAGCCCCCTGATGGGAGAGACCCAGTACTTC. Using reference TRBV7-9 and TRBJ2-5 for the parts outside the CDR3, the full variable domain is DTGVSQNPRHKITKRGQNVTFRCDPISEHNRLYWYRQTLGQGPEFLTYFQNEAQLEKSRLLSDRFSAERPKGSFSTLEIQRTEQGDSAMYLCASSPLMGETQYFGPGTRLLVL.

This clonotype was detected many times. The chain combines TRBV5-1 with TRBJ2-5; TRBD2 aligns across 10 bases. J was trimmed by 1 base and V by 5 bases; bases with no gene match: 8. Germline V lookup: CDR1 SGHRS, CDR2 YFSETQ. The length of the CDR3 is 16 residues. As DNA, the CDR3 is TGCGCCAGCAGTCCGGCAGCTAGCGGGGGCCAAGAGACCCAGTACTTC. It specifies CASSPAASGGQETQYF.

This clonotype was found a few times. V usage is TRBV27 and J usage is TRBJ2-7; D unclear. The V gene lost 1 base and the J gene lost 6 bases, with 13 bases spanning the gap. Germline V gene data show CDR1 as MNHEY and CDR2 as SMNVEV (reference sequence). The CDR3 covers 14 residues. The CDR3 sequence is CASSLYVNRFEQYF. CDR3 in DNA: TGTGCCAGCAGTTTATACGTCAACAGATTCGAGCAGTACTTC.

The rearrangement joins TRBV6-5 to TRBJ1-2; D is perhaps TRBD1 (5 bases). Germline lookup yields CDR1 MNHEY and CDR2 SVGAGI. This CDR3 has 14 residues. V lost 5 bases, J lost 1 base, and 11 bases lay in between. CDR3 region: CASSVGRSNYGYTF. In DNA, the CDR3 is TGTGCCAGCAGTGTGGGACGGAGTAACTATGGCTACACCTTC.

This clonotype was observed a few times. The chain carries TRBV30 and TRBJ1-1; weak D call: TRBD1 (6 bases). Germline V gives CDR1 GTSNPN, CDR2 SVGIG (reference sequence). V was cut by 3 bases and J by 4 bases, with 24 bases left in between. The CDR3 consists of 17 residues. The CDR3 region is CAWSLSRGTRFTTEAFF. The CDR3 DNA is TGTGCCTGGAGCCTCTCACGCGGGACAAGGTTTACCACTGAAGCTTTCTTT. Drawing the rest from reference TRBV30 and TRBJ1-1, the complete variable domain is SQTIHQWPATLVQPVGSPLSLECTVEGTSNPNLYWYRQAAGRGLQLLFYSVGIGQISSEVPQNLSASRPQDRQFILSSKKLLLSDSGFYLCAWSLSRGTRFTTEAFFGQGTRLTVV.

This clonotype occurred a few times. This rearrangement joins TRBV5-1 to TRBJ1-1; D unresolved. Germline assignment: CDR1 SGHRS and CDR2 YFSETQ. V lost 5 bases to trimming and J lost 7 bases, with 9 bases between them. The CDR3 consists of 11 residues. CDR3 DNA: TGCGCCAGCAGTCCGGCAATTGAAGCTTTCTTT. Translated: CASSPAIEAFF.

This clonotype was detected a few times. This chain links TRBV5-1 with TRBJ2-3, with TRBD1 as a possible D gene (6 bases). CDR1 is SGHRS, CDR2 YFSETQ, per germline. The ends were cut back, 8 bases at V and 1 base at J, with 14 bases in the middle. This CDR3 has 14 residues. CDR3: CASRQVLGTDTQYF. The CDR3 region has the DNA TGCGCCAGTCGACAGGTTTTAGGCACAGATACGCAGTATTTT.

The chain employs TRBV27 and TRBJ2-6, with TRBD1 matching 9 bases. The CDR3 is 20 amino acids. Germline V CDR1 and CDR2: MNHEY, SMNVEV (reference sequence). With 0 bases clipped from V and 2 bases from J, the junction kept 11 bases outside the gene matches. The DNA of the CDR3 is TGTGCCAGCAGTTTATCTGGTTGGGACAGGGCCTTACCTGGGGCCAACGTCCTGACTTTC. Protein sequence: CASSLSGWDRALPGANVLTF.

This clonotype was counted between two and nine times. The rearrangement uses TRBV3-1 and TRBJ2-1; TRBD2 might be the D (5 bases). V was shortened by 0 bases and J by 7 bases, with 16 bases between the two germline ends. This CDR3 region has 16 residues. From germline, CDR1 is LGHDT and CDR2 YNNKEL (reference sequence). The CDR3 loop is CASSQERVGGENEQFF. The DNA of the CDR3 is TGTGCCAGCAGCCAAGAGCGGGTAGGAGGAGAGAATGAGCAGTTCTTC.